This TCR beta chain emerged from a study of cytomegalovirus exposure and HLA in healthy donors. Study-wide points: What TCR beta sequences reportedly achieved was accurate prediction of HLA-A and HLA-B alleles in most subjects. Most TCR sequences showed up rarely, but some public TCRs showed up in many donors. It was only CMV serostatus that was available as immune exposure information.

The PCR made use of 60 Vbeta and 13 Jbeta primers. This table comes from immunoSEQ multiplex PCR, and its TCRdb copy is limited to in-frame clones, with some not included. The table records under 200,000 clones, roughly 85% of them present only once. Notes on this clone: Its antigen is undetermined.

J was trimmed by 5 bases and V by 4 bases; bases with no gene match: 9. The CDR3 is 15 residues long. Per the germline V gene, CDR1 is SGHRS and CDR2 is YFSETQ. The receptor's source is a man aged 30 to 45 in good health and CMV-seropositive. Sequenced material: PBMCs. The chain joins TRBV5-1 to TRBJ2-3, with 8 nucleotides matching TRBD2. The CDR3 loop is CASSPPGGAGDTQYF. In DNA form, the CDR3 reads TGCGCCAGCAGCCCTCCGGGGGGGGCGGGAGATACGCAGTATTTT.